This TCR beta chain was sequenced for a study of control samples from healthy donors and cancer patients. This CDR3 has 15 residues. V lost 2 bases and J 2 bases, leaving 10 bases between the germline ends. Method: immunoSEQ multiplex PCR; TCRdb's copy keeps in-frame clones and lacks some. Among approximately 150,000 clones listed, roughly 90% were seen once. The chain combines TRBV6-7 with TRBJ1-3; weak D call: TRBD1 (6 bases). TRBV6-7 is assigned to the ORF class and has an uncertain function. The sequencing sample was made of blood. The source is a man aged 25 to 40 in good health. The CDR3 nucleotides are TGTGCCAGCAGTTACCTGGGGGCAGCTGGAAACACCATATATTTT. Its translation is CASSYLGAAGNTIYF.